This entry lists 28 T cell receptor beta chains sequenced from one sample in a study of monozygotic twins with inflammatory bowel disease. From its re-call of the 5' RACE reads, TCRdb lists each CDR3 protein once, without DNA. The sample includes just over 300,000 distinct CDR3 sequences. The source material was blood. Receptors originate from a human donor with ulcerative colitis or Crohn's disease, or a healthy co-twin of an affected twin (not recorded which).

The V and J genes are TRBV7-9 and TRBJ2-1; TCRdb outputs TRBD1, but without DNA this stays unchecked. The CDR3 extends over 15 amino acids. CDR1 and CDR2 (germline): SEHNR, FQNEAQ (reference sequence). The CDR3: CASSSTGDLFFQQFF.

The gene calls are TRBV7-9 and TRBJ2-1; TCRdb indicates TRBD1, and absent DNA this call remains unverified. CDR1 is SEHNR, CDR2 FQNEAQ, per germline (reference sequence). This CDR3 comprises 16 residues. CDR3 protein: CASSPQRGVLYTEQFF. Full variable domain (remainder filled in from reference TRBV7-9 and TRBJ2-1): DTGVSQNPRHKITKRGQNVTFRCDPISEHNRLYWYRQTLGQGPEFLTYFQNEAQLEKSRLLSDRFSAERPKGSFSTLEIQRTEQGDSAMYLCASSPQRGVLYTEQFFGPGTRLTVL.

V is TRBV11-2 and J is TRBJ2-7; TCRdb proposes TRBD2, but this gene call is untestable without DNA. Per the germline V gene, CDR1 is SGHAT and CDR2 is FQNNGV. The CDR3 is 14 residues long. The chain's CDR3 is CASSQVTATYEQYF.

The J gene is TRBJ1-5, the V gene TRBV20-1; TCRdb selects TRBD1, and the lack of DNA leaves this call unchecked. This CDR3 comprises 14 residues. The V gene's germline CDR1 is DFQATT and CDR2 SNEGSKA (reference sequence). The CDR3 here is CSARAQGSGQPQHF.

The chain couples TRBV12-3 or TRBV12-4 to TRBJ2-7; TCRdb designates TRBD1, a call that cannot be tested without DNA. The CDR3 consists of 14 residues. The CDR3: CASSPPRGLHEQYF.

The chain's CDR3 is CSASRESAYNEQFF. This rearrangement joins TRBV20-1 to TRBJ2-1; TCRdb outputs TRBD1, but without DNA this stays unchecked. CDR1 and CDR2 (germline): DFQATT, SNEGSKA (reference sequence). The CDR3 contains 14 residues.

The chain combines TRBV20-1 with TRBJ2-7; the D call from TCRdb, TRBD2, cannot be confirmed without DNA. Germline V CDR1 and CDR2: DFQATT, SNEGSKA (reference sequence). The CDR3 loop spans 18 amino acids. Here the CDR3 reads CSARDGRASGSLAYEQYF.

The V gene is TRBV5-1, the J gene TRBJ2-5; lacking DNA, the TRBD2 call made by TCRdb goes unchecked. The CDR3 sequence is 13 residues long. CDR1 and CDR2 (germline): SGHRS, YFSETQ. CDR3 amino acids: CASSLRISQTQYF.

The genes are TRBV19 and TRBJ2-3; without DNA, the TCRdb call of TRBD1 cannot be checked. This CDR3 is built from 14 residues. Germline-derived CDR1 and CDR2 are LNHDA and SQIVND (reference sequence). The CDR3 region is CARPGGGIKDTQYF.

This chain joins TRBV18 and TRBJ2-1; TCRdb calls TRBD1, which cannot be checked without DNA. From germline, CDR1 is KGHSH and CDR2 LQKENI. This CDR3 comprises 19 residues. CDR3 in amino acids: CASSPQRFGRDSPYNEQFF.

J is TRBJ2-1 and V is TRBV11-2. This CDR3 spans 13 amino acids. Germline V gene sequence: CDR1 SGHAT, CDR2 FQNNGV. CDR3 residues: CASSKENYNEQFF.

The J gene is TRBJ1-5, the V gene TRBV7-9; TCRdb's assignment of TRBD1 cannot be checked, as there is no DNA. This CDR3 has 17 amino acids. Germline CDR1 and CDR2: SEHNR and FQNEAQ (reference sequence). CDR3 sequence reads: CASSLARGAGDNQPQHF. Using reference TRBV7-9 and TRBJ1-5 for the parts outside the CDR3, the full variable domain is DTGVSQNPRHKITKRGQNVTFRCDPISEHNRLYWYRQTLGQGPEFLTYFQNEAQLEKSRLLSDRFSAERPKGSFSTLEIQRTEQGDSAMYLCASSLARGAGDNQPQHFGDGTRLSIL.

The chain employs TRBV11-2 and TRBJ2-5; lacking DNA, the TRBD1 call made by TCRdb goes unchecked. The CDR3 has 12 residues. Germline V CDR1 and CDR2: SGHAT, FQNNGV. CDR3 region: CASSFPGGTQYF.

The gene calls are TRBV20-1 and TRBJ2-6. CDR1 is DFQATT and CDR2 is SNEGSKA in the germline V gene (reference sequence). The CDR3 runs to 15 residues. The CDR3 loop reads CSARDGRLGDNVLTF.

The CDR3 region is CAISGTSDNEQYF. The chain combines TRBV10-3 with TRBJ2-7; TCRdb outputs TRBD2, but without DNA this stays unchecked. Germline CDR1 reads ENHRY; CDR2 reads SYGVKD. CDR3 length equals 13 residues.

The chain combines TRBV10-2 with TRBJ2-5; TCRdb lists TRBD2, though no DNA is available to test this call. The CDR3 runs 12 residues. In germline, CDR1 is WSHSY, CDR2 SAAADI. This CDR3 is CASSAAGETQYF.

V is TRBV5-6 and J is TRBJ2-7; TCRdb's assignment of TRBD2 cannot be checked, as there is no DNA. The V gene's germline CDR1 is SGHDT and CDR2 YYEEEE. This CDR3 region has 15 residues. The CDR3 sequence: CASRRADSGSYEQYF.

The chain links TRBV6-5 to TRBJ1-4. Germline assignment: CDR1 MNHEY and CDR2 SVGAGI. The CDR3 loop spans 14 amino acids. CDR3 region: CASSYSNKNEKLFF.

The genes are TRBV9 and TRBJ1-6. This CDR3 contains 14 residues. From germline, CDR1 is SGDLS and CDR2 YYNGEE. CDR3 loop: CVSSVGSIGSPLHF.

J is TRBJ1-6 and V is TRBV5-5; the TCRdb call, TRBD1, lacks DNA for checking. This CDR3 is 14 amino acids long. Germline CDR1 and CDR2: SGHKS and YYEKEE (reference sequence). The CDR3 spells CASSPGRTNSPLHF. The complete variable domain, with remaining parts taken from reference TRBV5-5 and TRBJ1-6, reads DAGVTQSPTHLIKTRGQQVTLRCSPISGHKSVSWYQQVLGQGPQFIFQYYEKEERGRGNFPDRFSARQFPNYSSELNVNALLLGDSALYLCASSPGRTNSPLHFGNGTRLTVT.

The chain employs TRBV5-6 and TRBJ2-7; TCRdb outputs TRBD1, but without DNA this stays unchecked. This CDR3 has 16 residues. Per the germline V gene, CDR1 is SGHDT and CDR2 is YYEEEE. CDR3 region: CASSFPDPTGAYEQYF.

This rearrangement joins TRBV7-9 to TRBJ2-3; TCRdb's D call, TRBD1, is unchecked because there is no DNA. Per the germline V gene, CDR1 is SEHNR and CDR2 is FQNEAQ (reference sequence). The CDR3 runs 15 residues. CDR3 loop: CASSSGVRVTDTQYF.

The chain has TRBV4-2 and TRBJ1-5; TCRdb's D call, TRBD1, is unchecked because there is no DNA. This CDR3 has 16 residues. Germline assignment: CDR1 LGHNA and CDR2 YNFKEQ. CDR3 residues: CASSQDPGTGFQPQHF.

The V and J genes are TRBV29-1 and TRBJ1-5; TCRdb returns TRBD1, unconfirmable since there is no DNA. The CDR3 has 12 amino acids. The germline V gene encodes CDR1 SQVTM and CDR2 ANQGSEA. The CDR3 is CSVPGVNQPQHF.

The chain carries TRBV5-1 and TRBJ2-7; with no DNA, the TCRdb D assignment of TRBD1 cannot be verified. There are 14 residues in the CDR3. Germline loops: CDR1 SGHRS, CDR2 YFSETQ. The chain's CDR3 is CASSLGAARDEQYF.

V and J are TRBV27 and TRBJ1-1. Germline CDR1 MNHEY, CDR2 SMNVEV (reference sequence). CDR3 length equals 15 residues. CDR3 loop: CASSLSGVSYTEAFF.

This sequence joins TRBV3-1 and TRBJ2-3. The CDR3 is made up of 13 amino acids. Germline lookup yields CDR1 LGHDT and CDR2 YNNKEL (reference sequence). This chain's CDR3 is CASSHWNTDTQYF.

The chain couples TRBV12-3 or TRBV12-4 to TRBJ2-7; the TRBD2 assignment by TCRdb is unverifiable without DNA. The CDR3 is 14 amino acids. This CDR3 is CASSLARGTYEQYF.